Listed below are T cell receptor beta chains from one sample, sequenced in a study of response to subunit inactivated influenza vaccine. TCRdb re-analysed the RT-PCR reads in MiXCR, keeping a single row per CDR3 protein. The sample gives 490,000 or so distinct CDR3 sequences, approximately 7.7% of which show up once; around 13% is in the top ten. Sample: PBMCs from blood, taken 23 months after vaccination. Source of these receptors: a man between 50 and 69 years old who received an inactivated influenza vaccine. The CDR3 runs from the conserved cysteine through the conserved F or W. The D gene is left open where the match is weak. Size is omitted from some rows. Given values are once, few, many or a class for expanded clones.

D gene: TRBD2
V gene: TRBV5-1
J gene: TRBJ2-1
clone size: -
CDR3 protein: CASSLSSGPPGSYNEQFF
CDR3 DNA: TGCGCCAGCAGCTTGTCTAGCGGGCCGCCAGGCTCCTACAATGAGCAGTTCTTC

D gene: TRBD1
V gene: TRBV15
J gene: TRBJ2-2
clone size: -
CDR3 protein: CATTTGVNTGELFF
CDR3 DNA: TGTGCCACCACCACAGGGGTGAACACCGGGGAGCTGTTTTTT

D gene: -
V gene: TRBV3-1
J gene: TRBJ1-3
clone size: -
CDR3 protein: CASSQKGGTGNTIYF
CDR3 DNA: TGTGCCAGCAGCCAAAAAGGAGGGACAGGAAACACCATATATTTT

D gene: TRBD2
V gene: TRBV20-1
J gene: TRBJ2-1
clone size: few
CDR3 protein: CSASDSSGRFHEQFF
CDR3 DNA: TGCAGTGCTAGTGATTCCAGCGGGAGGTTCCATGAGCAGTTCTTC

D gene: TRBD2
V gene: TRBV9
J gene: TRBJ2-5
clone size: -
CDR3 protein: CASSTPSGGQETQYF
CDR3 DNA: TGTGCCAGCAGTACACCTAGCGGAGGGCAAGAGACCCAGTACTTC

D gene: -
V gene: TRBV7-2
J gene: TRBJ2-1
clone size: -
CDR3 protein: CASSTDWYNEQFF
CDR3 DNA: TGTGCCAGCAGCACGGACTGGTACAATGAGCAGTTCTTC

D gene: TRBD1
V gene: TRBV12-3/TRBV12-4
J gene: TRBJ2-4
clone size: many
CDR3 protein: CASTRGQAKNIQYF
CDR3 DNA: TGTGCCAGCACAAGGGGACAGGCCAAAAACATTCAGTACTTC

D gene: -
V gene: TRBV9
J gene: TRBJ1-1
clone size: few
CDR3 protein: CASSSSGQVVAEAFF
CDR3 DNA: TGTGCCAGCAGCTCGTCGGGTCAAGTTGTGGCTGAAGCTTTCTTT

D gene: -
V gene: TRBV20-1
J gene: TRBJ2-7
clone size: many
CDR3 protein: CSAVQILEGEQYF
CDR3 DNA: TGCAGTGCTGTCCAGATATTAGAAGGCGAGCAGTACTTC

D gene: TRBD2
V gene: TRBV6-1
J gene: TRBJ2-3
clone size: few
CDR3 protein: CASSEIPPGLSTDTQYF
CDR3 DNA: TGTGCCAGCAGTGAAATTCCCCCGGGACTAAGCACAGATACGCAGTATTTT

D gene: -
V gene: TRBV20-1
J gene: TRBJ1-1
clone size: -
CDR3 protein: CSARPRPGLEAFF
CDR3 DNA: TGCAGTGCTAGACCCAGGCCGGGCTTAGAAGCTTTCTTT

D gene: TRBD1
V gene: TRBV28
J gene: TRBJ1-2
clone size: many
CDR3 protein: CASRRQGARGYTF
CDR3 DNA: TGTGCCAGCAGAAGACAGGGGGCGCGAGGCTACACCTTC

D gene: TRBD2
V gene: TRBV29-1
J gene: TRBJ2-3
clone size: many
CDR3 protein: CSVMSGTSGRATDTQYF
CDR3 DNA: TGCAGCGTTATGTCCGGGACTAGCGGGAGGGCTACAGATACGCAGTATTTT

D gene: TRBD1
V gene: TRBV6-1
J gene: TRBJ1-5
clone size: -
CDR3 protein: CASSEGGWDSRNQPQHF
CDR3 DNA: TGTGCCAGCAGTGAAGGGGGCTGGGACAGCCGCAATCAGCCCCAGCATTTT

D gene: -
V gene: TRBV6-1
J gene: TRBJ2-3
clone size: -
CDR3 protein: CASSRRDSRADTQYF
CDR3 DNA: TGTGCCAGCAGCCGCCGGGACTCTCGGGCAGATACGCAGTATTTT

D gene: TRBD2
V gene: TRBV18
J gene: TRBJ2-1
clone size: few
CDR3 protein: CASSLRTSGGATYNEQFF
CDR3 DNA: TGTGCCAGCTCATTACGGACTAGCGGGGGGGCCACCTACAATGAGCAGTTCTTC

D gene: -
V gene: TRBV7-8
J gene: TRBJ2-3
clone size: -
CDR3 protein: CASSLEIPPQTHTQYF
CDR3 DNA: TGTGCCAGCAGCTTAGAGATCCCCCCGCAGACGCATACGCAGTATTTT

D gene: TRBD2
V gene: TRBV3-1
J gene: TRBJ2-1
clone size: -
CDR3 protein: CASSQETSGRSSF
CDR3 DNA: TGTGCCAGCAGCCAAGAGACTAGCGGGCGGTCATCCTTC

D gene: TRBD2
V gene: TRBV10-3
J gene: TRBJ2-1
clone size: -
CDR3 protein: CATGHGRAGDNEQFF
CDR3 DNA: TGTGCCACAGGACACGGGAGGGCCGGGGACAATGAGCAGTTCTTC

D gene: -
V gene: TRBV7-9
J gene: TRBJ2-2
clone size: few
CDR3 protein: CASTQVRHITGELFF
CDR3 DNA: TGTGCCAGCACCCAAGTACGGCACATCACCGGGGAGCTGTTTTTT

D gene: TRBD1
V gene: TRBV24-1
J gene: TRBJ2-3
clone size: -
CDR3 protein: CATSSPGQAETDTQYF
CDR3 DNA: TGTGCCACCAGTTCACCGGGACAGGCAGAAACAGATACGCAGTATTTT

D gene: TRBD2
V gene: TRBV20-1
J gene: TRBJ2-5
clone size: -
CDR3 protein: CCATSGQREGPETQYF
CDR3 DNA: TGCTGTGCTACATCTGGCCAGCGGGAGGGCCCGGAGACCCAGTACTTC

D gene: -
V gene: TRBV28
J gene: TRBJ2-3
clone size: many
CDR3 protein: CASSLYASSTDTQYF
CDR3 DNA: TGTGCCAGCAGTTTATATGCTAGTAGCACAGATACGCAGTATTTT

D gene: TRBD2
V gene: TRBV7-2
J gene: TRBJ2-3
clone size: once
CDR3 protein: CASSLAGLAGDGLGQYF
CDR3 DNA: TGTGCCAGCAGCTTAGCCGGACTAGCGGGGGACGGCCTTGGGCAGTATTTT

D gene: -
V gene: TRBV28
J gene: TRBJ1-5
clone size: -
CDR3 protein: CASSLRGLNQPQHF
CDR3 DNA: TGTGCCAGCAGTTTAAGGGGACTCAATCAGCCCCAGCATTTT

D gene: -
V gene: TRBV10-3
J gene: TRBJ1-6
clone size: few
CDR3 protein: CATRPGTNSPLHF
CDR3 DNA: TGTGCCACCCGACCGGGGACTAATTCACCCCTCCACTTT

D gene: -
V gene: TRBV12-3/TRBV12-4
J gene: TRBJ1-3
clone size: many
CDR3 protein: CASSFQSSGNTIYF
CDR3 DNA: TGTGCCAGCAGTTTCCAGAGCTCTGGAAACACCATATATTTT

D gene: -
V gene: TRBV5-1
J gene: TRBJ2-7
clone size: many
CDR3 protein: CASLGRTPSYEQYF
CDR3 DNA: TGCGCCAGTTTGGGGCGGACACCCTCCTACGAGCAGTACTTC

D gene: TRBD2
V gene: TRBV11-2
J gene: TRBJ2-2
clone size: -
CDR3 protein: CASSRGGRGELFF
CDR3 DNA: TGTGCCAGCAGTCGGGGGGGGCGCGGGGAGCTGTTTTTT

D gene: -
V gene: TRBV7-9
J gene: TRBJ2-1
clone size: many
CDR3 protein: CASSLGGQQFF
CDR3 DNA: TGTGCCAGCAGCTTAGGGGGACAGCAGTTCTTC

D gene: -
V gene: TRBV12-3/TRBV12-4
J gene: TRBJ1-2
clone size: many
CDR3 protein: CASSYRTAVSGYTF
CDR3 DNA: TGTGCCAGCAGTTACCGGACAGCTGTTAGTGGCTACACCTTC

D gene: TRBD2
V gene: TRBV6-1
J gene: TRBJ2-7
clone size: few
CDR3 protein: CASTSTSGTYEQYF
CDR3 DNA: TGTGCCAGCACCTCGACTAGCGGGACCTACGAGCAGTACTTC

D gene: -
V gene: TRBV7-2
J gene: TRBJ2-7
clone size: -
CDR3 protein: CASIQMGSSYEQYF
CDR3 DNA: TGTGCCAGCATCCAAATGGGGAGCTCCTACGAGCAGTACTTC

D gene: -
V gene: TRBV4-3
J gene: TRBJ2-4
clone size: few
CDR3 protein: CASSQAQELKNIQYF
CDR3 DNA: TGCGCCAGCAGCCAAGCTCAAGAACTTAAAAACATTCAGTACTTC

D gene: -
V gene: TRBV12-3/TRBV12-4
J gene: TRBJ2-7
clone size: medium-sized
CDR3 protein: CASRNSILYEQYF
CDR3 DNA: TGTGCCAGCAGGAACAGCATTCTCTACGAGCAGTACTTC

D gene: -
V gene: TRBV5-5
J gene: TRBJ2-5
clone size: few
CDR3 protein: CASSAGGAGETQYF
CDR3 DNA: TGTGCCAGCAGCGCCGGGGGCGCGGGGGAGACCCAGTACTTC

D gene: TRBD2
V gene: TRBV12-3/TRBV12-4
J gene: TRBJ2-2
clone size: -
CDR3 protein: CASSLRGGAQNTGELFF
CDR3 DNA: TGTGCCAGCAGTTTGCGCGGGGGGGCCCAGAACACCGGGGAGCTGTTTTTT

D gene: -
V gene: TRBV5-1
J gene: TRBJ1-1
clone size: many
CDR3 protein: CASTRGGSNTEAFF
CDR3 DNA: TGCGCCAGCACGAGGGGGGGCTCGAACACTGAAGCTTTCTTT

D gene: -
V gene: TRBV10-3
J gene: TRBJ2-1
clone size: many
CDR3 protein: CAISESRDRGREQFF
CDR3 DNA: TGTGCCATCAGTGAGTCCAGGGACCGCGGGCGTGAGCAGTTCTTC

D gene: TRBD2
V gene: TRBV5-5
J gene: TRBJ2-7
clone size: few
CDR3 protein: CASSLGLAGGLDEQYF
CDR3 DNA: TGTGCCAGCAGCTTAGGACTAGCGGGAGGGTTGGACGAGCAGTACTTC

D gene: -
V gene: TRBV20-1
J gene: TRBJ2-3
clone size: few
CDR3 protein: CSAREWGSRTETDTQYF
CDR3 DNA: TGCAGTGCTAGGGAATGGGGGAGTCGGACAGAGACAGATACGCAGTATTTT

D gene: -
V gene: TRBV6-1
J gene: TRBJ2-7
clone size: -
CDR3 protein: CASAPFESSYEQYF
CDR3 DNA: TGTGCCAGCGCCCCTTTTGAGTCCTCCTACGAGCAGTACTTC

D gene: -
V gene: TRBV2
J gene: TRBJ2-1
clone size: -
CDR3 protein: CASRDGGSPYNEQFF
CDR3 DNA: TGTGCCAGCAGGGACGGAGGGTCCCCCTACAATGAGCAGTTCTTC

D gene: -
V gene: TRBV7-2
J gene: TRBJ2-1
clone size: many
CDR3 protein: CASSFLSTEQFF
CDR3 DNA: TGTGCCAGCAGCTTTCTTAGCACTGAGCAGTTCTTC